The present T cell receptor (beta chain) was sequenced within a study of T cells after yellow fever vaccination. Across the study: In the case of low-cell-number fractions, SMART-Seq v4 Ultra Low Input was used for preparation.

They built TCR cDNA with 5'RACE template switching, a step that put in a universal primer site and UMIs. TCRdb processed the 5' RACE reads anew with MiXCR; each CDR3 protein has one entry. The sample holds a few hundred thousand distinct CDR3 sequences; roughly 9% are singletons and the top ten take over 3%. V shed 3 bases and J shed 6 bases, with 12 bases lying between them. Germline-derived CDR1 and CDR2 are SEHNR and FQNEAQ (reference sequence). The CDR3 covers 14 residues. Comments on this clonotype: Its antigen is unknown.

General study results and limits: Contamination by abundant bulk-population clonotypes could be present in FACS-sorted repertoires. A weaker but faster secondary response was observed, peaking on day 5 versus 15.

Source: CD4+ T cells sorted from PBMCs, taken 5 days after the yellow fever booster vaccination. The sequence was obtained from a young man who received the YFV17D yellow fever vaccine. This chain links TRBV7-9 with TRBJ2-1; perhaps D is TRBD1 or TRBD2 (6 bases each). The CDR3 DNA follows: TGTGCCAGCAGCTTGGGGGGCCCTTCCAATGAGCAGTTCTTC. This encodes CASSLGGPSNEQFF.